Listed below are T cell receptor beta chains from one sample, sequenced in a study of blood T cell repertoires in COVID-19. Produced via immunoSEQ multiplex PCR; TCRdb's table is partial and in-frame only. The table lists about 78,000 clones, 75% to 95% of them singletons, with under 0.8% in the top ten. The specimen sequenced was peripheral blood. Every receptor here comes from a woman aged 80 or over with acute or convalescent COVID-19. CDR3s include the opening cysteine and the closing phenylalanine or tryptophan. The D gene is left open where the match is weak. Not all rows give a size; the values are once, few, many and, for expanded clones, a class.

v_call	d_call	clone_size	j_call	cdr3_nt	cdr3_aa
TRBV6-5	TRBD2	-	TRBJ2-5	TGTGCCAGCTTAGCGGGGGCTAAAGAGACCCAGTACTTC	CASLAGAKETQYF
TRBV19	TRBD1	medium-sized	TRBJ1-5	TGTGCCAGCGACCCGACAGGGAACGGCAATCAGCCCCAGCATTTT	CASDPTGNGNQPQHF
TRBV6-5	-	-	TRBJ1-4	TGTGCCAGCAGACCCGGGACAACTAATGAAAAACTGTTTTTT	CASRPGTTNEKLFF
TRBV19	-	-	TRBJ2-5	TGTGCCAGTAGTGTCAGTGAGACCCAGTACTTC	CASSVSETQYF
TRBV5-4	-	few	TRBJ1-2	TGTGCCAGCGGTGACGGGGGGCGCCTTGACTACACCTTC	CASGDGGRLDYTF
TRBV21-1	-	-	TRBJ1-3	TGTGCCAGCAGCAAAAGGACTTACTCTGGAAACACCATATATTTT	CASSKRTYSGNTIYF
TRBV5-8	-	once	TRBJ1-5	TGTGCCAGCAGCCCCGGTTCCGGGGCCCAGCATTTT	CASSPGSGAQHF
TRBV4-2	-	-	TRBJ1-6	TGTGCCAGCAGCCAACCGGGGGGGTTCTATAATTCACCCCTCCACTTT	CASSQPGGFYNSPLHF
TRBV6-5	TRBD1	-	TRBJ1-3	TGTGCCAGCAGGGTGGACAGGGCTGGAAACACCATATATTTT	CASRVDRAGNTIYF
TRBV6-5	TRBD2	once	TRBJ2-2	TGTGCCAGCAGTTACTATAGCGGGAGCGGCACCGGGGAGCTGTTTTTT	CASSYYSGSGTGELFF
TRBV5-5	-	few	TRBJ1-2	TGTGCCAGCAGTGTGGGGGTCTTGCGGGGCCGTGCCTATGGCTACACCTTC	CASSVGVLRGRAYGYTF
TRBV10-1	TRBD1	-	TRBJ2-7	TGCGCCAGCAGTCCCTTGGACAGGGGAGCCTACGAGCAGTACTTC	CASSPLDRGAYEQYF
TRBV19	-	-	TRBJ2-4	TGTGCCAGTAGTATTCGATCGGGGTACGGTGGTGTGAACATTCAGTACTTC	CASSIRSGYGGVNIQYF
TRBV11-2	TRBD2	-	TRBJ2-3	TGTGCCAGCAGCTTAGGGCCTAGCGGGTCCACATTGGGAGATACGCAGTATTTT	CASSLGPSGSTLGDTQYF
TRBV5-5	TRBD1	-	TRBJ1-6	TGTGCCAGCAGCTTGGCCAGGCAGGGGGCAACGTATAATTCACCCCTCCACTTT	CASSLARQGATYNSPLHF
TRBV7-2	TRBD2	once	TRBJ2-3	TGTGCCAGCAGCTTAGTGCTAGCGGGGGCCCTACAAAGCACAGATACGCAGTATTTT	CASSLVLAGALQSTDTQYF
TRBV7-9	TRBD2	-	TRBJ2-3	TGTGCCAGCGGGGAGGGCGTCAATGTCGGTACGCAGTATTTT	CASGEGVNVGTQYF
TRBV13	TRBD2	-	TRBJ2-2	TGTGCCAGCAGCTCGACTAGCCAACTAAACACCGGGGAGCTGTTTTTT	CASSSTSQLNTGELFF
TRBV28	-	-	TRBJ2-1	TGTGCCAGCAGCGAAGGAACAGGAGTGAGTATAAATGAGCAGTTCTTC	CASSEGTGVSINEQFF
TRBV19	-	-	TRBJ1-4	TGTGCCAGTAGTCGACAGTTTAATGAAAAACTGTTTTTT	CASSRQFNEKLFF
TRBV27	-	-	TRBJ1-1	TGTGCCAGCAGACGGGTAGACACTGAAGCTTTCTTT	CASRRVDTEAFF
TRBV3-1/TRBV3-2	TRBD2	-	TRBJ2-7	TGTGCCAGCAGAGGGACTAGCGGGGGGGCCTCCTACGAGCAGTACTTC	CASRGTSGGASYEQYF
TRBV5-6	-	once	TRBJ1-2	TGTGCCAGCAGCTTGCCCGGGTTAATGAACTATGGCTACACCTTC	CASSLPGLMNYGYTF
TRBV5-1	TRBD2	-	TRBJ2-3	TGCGCCAGCAGCTTGGCGGGAGGGCCAATGGATACGCAGTATTTT	CASSLAGGPMDTQYF
TRBV19	TRBD2	-	TRBJ2-3	TGTGCCAGTAGAGCGGGAGTCACAGATACGCAGTATTTT	CASRAGVTDTQYF
TRBV5-4	-	-	TRBJ2-5	TGTGCCAGCAGGGCGGCGGGGGCGGGAGTCCAAGAGACCCAGTACTTC	CASRAAGAGVQETQYF
TRBV7-2	-	-	TRBJ1-1	TGTGCCAGCAGCACGGCCGGGGTAGGGACTGAAGCTTTCTTT	CASSTAGVGTEAFF
TRBV28	-	-	TRBJ1-2	TGTGCCAGCAACACACTAATAGGAGACTATGGCTACACCTTC	CASNTLIGDYGYTF
TRBV12-3/TRBV12-4	-	-	TRBJ1-1	TGTGCCAGCAGCGCACAGAGGAACACTGAAGCTTTCTTT	CASSAQRNTEAFF
TRBV19	-	-	TRBJ1-2	TGTGCCAGTAACTTAATGGCAGGGGTATATGGCTACACCTTC	CASNLMAGVYGYTF
TRBV7-9	TRBD1	-	TRBJ1-4	TGTGCCAGCAGCTCCATAGGAGGGACAGTGAATGAAAAACTGTTTTTT	CASSSIGGTVNEKLFF
TRBV10-1	-	-	TRBJ2-2	TGCGCCAGCAGTGACCGGGGGGCTTCGAACACCGGGGAGCTGTTTTTT	CASSDRGASNTGELFF
TRBV3-1/TRBV3-2	-	-	TRBJ2-3	TGTGCCAGCAGCCAAGGCGAAGCAGATACGCAGTATTTT	CASSQGEADTQYF
TRBV15	TRBD2	-	TRBJ2-3	TGTGCCACCAGCAGAGATCGGGACGGGAGGAAAGATACGCAGTATTTT	CATSRDRDGRKDTQYF
TRBV27	-	-	TRBJ1-2	TGTGCCAGTCTGTCCTGGGGGGAGTCTGGTGGCTACACCTTC	CASLSWGESGGYTF
TRBV29-1	-	once	TRBJ1-6	TGCAGCGTGGCGACGGGTTATAATTCACCCCTCCACTTT	CSVATGYNSPLHF
TRBV5-4	TRBD2	-	TRBJ2-7	TGTGCCAGCAGCTTGGATCGGACTAGCTCCTACGAGCAGTACTTC	CASSLDRTSSYEQYF
TRBV5-6	TRBD1	-	TRBJ2-7	TGTGCCAGCACCCGGACAGGAACATCAGGCGAGCAGTACTTC	CASTRTGTSGEQYF
TRBV6-4	-	-	TRBJ2-7	TGTGCCAGCACCCCGACTAACTACGAGCAGTACTTC	CASTPTNYEQYF
TRBV10-3	TRBD1	-	TRBJ1-2	TGTGCCATCAGTGGCGGACAGGTAGCTAACTATGGCTACACCTTC	CAISGGQVANYGYTF
TRBV28	-	-	TRBJ1-3	TGTGCCAGCAGTGTAGTCAATTCTGGAAACACCATATATTTT	CASSVVNSGNTIYF
TRBV3-1/TRBV3-2	-	-	TRBJ2-5	TGTGCCAGCAGCCAAACTCAGACAAACCAAGAGACCCAGTACTTC	CASSQTQTNQETQYF
TRBV7-3	-	once	TRBJ1-2	TGTGCCAGCAGTCCAAATTCGGGACTCCTTAGCCCTCGCTACACCTTC	CASSPNSGLLSPRYTF
TRBV18	-	-	TRBJ2-4	TGTGCCAGCTCACTAGGCAGCGAAAACATTCAGTACTTC	CASSLGSENIQYF
TRBV7-2	-	-	TRBJ1-5	TGTGCCAGCTGTGACAGGATCGGACAGCCCCAGCATTTT	CASCDRIGQPQHF
TRBV6-5	-	-	TRBJ1-2	TGTGCCAGCAGTTACCCGGGGGGAGGCTACACCTTC	CASSYPGGGYTF
TRBV24-1	TRBD2	few	TRBJ2-1	TGTGCCACCAACCCGGGACTAGCGGGGGTCAATGAGCAGTTCTTC	CATNPGLAGVNEQFF
TRBV4-3	TRBD1	-	TRBJ1-3	TGCGCCAGCAGCCAAGAGACGACAGGGGGCTGGGGAAACACCATATATTTT	CASSQETTGGWGNTIYF
TRBV4-2	-	-	TRBJ2-7	TGTGCCAGCAGCCAAGGGACAGCCGAGCAGTACTTC	CASSQGTAEQYF
TRBV5-4	TRBD2	-	TRBJ2-1	TGTGCCAGCAGCCCCGCCGCTAGCGGGGGGCGGAATGAGCAGTTCTTC	CASSPAASGGRNEQFF
TRBV7-2	-	-	TRBJ1-2	TGTGCCAGCAGCTTAGGGGGGGATAACTATGGCTACACCTTC	CASSLGGDNYGYTF
TRBV7-2	TRBD1	-	TRBJ1-1	TGTGCCAGCAGCTTAACAGGGGGCACTGAAGCTTTCTTT	CASSLTGGTEAFF
TRBV2	TRBD2	few	TRBJ2-1	TGTGCCAGCAGTTTTAGCGGGGGGGCGCAGAATGAGCAGTTCTTC	CASSFSGGAQNEQFF
TRBV3-1/TRBV3-2	TRBD1	-	TRBJ1-6	TGTGCCAGCAGCCGTATCATGGACAGGGGGAGGACCTATAATTCACCCCTCCACTTT	CASSRIMDRGRTYNSPLHF
TRBV5-4	-	few	TRBJ2-3	TGTGCCAGCAGCGGAGTCACAGATACGCAGTATTTT	CASSGVTDTQYF
TRBV28	-	-	TRBJ1-4	TGTGCCAGCAGTCACCCGGACGGGGGGGAAAATGAAAAACTGTTTTTT	CASSHPDGGENEKLFF
TRBV27	-	-	TRBJ2-4	TGTGCCAGCAGTTTGAGCTCAGGGGCCCCAAACATTCAGTACTTC	CASSLSSGAPNIQYF
TRBV5-1	TRBD2	-	TRBJ2-7	TGCGCCAGCAGCCGGGGACTAGCGGGAGGGGGCCCGACCACCTACGAGCAGTACTTC	CASSRGLAGGGPTTYEQYF
TRBV24-1	TRBD2	-	TRBJ2-3	TGTGCCACCAGTCCGTTAAGGACTAGCGGGAAAAGCACAGATACGCAGTATTTT	CATSPLRTSGKSTDTQYF